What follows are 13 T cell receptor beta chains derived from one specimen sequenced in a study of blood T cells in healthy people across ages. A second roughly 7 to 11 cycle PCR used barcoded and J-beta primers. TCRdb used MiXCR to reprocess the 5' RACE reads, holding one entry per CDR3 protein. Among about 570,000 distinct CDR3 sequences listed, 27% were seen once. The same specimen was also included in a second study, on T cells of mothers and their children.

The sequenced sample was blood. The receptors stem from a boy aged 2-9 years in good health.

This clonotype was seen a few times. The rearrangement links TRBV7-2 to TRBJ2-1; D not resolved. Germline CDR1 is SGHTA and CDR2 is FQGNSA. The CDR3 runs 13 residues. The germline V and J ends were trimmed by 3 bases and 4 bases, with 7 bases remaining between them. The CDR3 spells CASSFAEYNEQFF. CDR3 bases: TGTGCCAGCAGCTTCGCGGAGTACAATGAGCAGTTCTTC.

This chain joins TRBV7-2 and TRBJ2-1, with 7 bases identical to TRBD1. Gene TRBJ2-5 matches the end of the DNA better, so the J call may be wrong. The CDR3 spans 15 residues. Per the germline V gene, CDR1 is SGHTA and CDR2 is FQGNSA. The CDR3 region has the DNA TGTGCCAGCAGCCTAAACAGGGGCGGGCGGGAGACCCAGTACTTC. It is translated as CASSLNRGGRETQYF.

This CDR3 reads CASSLGSGEGETQYF. DNA for the CDR3: TGTGCCAGCAGCTTAGGTTCAGGGGAGGGAGAGACCCAGTACTTC. This chain connects TRBV11-2 to TRBJ2-5, with D possibly being TRBD2 (7 bases). The V gene lost 1 base and the J gene lost 4 bases, with 13 bases spanning the gap. The CDR3 contains 15 residues. The germline CDR1 and CDR2 sequences are SGHAT and FQNNGV.

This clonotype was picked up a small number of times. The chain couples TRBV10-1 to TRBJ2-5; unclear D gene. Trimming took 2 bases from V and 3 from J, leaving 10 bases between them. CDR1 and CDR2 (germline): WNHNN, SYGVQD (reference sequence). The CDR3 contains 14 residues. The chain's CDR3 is CASSERRTEETQYF. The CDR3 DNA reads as TGCGCCAGCAGTGAGCGACGAACGGAAGAGACCCAGTACTTC.

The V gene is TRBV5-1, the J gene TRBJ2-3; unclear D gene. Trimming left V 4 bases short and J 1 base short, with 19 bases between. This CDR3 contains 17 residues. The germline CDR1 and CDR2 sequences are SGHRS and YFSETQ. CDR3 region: CASSLNGPFTGTDTQYF. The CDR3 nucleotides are TGCGCCAGCAGCCTAAACGGACCATTTACCGGCACAGATACGCAGTATTTT. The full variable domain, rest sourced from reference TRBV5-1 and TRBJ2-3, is KAGVTQTPRYLIKTRGQQVTLSCSPISGHRSVSWYQQTPGQGLQFLFEYFSETQRNKGNFPGRFSGRQFSNSRSEMNVSTLELGDSALYLCASSLNGPFTGTDTQYFGPGTRLTVL.

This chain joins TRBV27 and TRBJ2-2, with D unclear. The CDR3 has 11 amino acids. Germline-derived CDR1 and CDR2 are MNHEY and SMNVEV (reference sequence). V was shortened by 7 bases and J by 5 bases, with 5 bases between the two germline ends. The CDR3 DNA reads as TGTGCCAGCAAAAAGACCGGGGAGCTGTTTTTT. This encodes CASKKTGELFF.

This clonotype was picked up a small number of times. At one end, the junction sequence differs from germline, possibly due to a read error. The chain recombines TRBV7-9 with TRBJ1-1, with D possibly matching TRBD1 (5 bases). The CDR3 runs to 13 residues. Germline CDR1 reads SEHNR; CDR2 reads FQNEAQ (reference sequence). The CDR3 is CAGSLEGYTEAFF. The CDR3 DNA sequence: TGTGCCGGCAGCTTAGAGGGGTACACTGAAGCTTTCTTT.

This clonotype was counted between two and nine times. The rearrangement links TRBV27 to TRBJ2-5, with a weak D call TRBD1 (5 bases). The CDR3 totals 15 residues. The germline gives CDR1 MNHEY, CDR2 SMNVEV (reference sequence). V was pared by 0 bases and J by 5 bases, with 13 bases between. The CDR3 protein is CASSLSGALPETQYF. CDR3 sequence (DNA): TGTGCCAGCAGTTTATCAGGGGCTTTACCGGAGACCCAGTACTTC.

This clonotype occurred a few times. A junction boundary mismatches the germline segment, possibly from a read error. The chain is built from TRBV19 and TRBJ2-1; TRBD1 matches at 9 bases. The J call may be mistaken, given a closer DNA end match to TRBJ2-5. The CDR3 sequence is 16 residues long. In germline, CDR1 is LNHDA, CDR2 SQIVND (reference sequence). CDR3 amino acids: CASSTVTGGSQKTQYF. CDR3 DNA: TGTGCCAGTAGTACTGTGACAGGGGGTTCCCAAAAGACCCAGTACTTC.

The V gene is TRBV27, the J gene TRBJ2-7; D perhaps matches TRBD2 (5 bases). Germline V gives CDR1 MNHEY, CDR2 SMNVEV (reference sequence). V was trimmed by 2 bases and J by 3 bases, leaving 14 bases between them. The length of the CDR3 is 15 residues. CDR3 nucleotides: TGTGCCAGCAGTTTAGCCGGCCGACTACACTACGAGCAGTACTTC. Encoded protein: CASSLAGRLHYEQYF.

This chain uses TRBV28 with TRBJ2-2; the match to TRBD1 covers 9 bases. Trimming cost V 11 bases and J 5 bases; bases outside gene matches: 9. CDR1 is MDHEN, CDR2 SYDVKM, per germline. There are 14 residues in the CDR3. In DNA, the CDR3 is TGTGCCGCCGGGGAACAGGGGGCGACCGGGGAGCTGTTTTTT. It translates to CAAGEQGATGELFF.

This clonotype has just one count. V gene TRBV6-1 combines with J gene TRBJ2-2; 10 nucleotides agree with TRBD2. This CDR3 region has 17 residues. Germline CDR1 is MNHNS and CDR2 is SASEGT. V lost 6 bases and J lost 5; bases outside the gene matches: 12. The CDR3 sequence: CASSLEGTSEFTGELFF. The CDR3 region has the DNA TGTGCCAGCAGCCTCGAAGGGACTAGCGAGTTTACCGGGGAGCTGTTTTTT.

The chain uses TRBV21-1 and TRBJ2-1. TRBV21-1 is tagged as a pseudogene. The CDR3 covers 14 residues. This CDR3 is CASSKGVPYNEQFF. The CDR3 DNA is TGTGCCAGCAGCAAAGGGGTACCTTACAATGAGCAGTTCTTC.